These 7 T cell receptor beta chains originate from one sample sequenced in a study of cytomegalovirus exposure and HLA in healthy donors. A multiplex PCR was run with 60 Vbeta primers and 13 Jbeta primers. Using immunoSEQ multiplex PCR, the repertoire was profiled, and TCRdb retains in-frame clones only, with some absent. The data show roughly 190,000 clones, about 69% seen once. Sequenced: PBMCs. The receptors were sampled from a man aged 25-45 years in good health and CMV-seropositive.

The rearrangement links TRBV6-5 to TRBJ2-7; 11 nucleotides line up with TRBD1. CDR1 and CDR2 from the germline V gene are MNHEY and SVGAGI. V was clipped by 2 bases and J by 1 base; unmatched bases: 4. CDR3 size: 16 residues. The DNA for the CDR3 is TGTGCCAGCAGTTACCGGGGACAGGGGGTGTCCTACGAGCAGTACTTC. It translates to CASSYRGQGVSYEQYF.

There are a few counts of this clone. The chain recombines TRBV6-5 with TRBJ1-1, with 8 nucleotides matching TRBD1. Germline CDR1 is MNHEY and CDR2 is SVGAGI. V shed 8 bases, J shed 4 bases, and the junction held 6 bases outside the gene matches. This CDR3 has 13 residues. The CDR3 DNA is TGTGCCAGCGGACTACAGGGGGGCACTGAAGCTTTCTTT. Its translation: CASGLQGGTEAFF.

This clone was seen once. This chain connects TRBV6-1 to TRBJ2-1; 13 positions match TRBD2. The CDR3 is 16 amino acids. V shed 2 bases and J 9 bases; nucleotides not matched to a gene: 7. CDR1 and CDR2 from the germline V gene are MNHNS and SASEGT. CDR3 in DNA: TGTGCCAGCAGTGAATCGACTAGCGGGAGGTGGGCTGAGCAGTTCTTC. Translation: CASSESTSGRWAEQFF.

This chain uses TRBV5-5 with TRBJ1-2; the D is unclear. The CDR3 has 12 residues. V was shortened by 0 bases and J by 8 bases, with 8 bases between the two germline ends. Germline CDR1 SGHKS, CDR2 YYEKEE (reference sequence). The CDR3 sequence: CASSLAGEGYTF. Written as DNA, the CDR3 is TGTGCCAGCAGCTTGGCCGGTGAAGGCTACACCTTC.

The rearrangement uses TRBV9 and TRBJ2-2; 9 nucleotides match TRBD2. CDR1 is SGDLS, CDR2 YYNGEE, per germline. This CDR3 comprises 17 residues. V lost 1 base and J lost 5; bases outside the gene matches: 9. CDR3 region: CASSVQGSGSVTGELFF. The CDR3 bases are TGTGCCAGCAGCGTACAGGGTAGCGGGAGTGTAACCGGGGAGCTGTTTTTT. The variable domain in full, with the rest retrieved from reference TRBV9 and TRBJ2-2, is DSGVTQTPKHLITATGQRVTLRCSPRSGDLSVYWYQQSLDQGLQFLIQYYNGEERAKGNILERFSAQQFPDLHSELNLSSLELGDSALYFCASSVQGSGSVTGELFFGEGSRLTVL.

The chain joins TRBV29-1 to TRBJ2-7; possibly TRBD2 for D (6 bases). The germline gives CDR1 SQVTM, CDR2 ANQGSEA. The V gene lost 2 bases and the J gene lost 2 bases, with 16 bases spanning the gap. The CDR3 consists of 15 residues. The DNA for the CDR3 is TGCAGCGTTGAAATTGAGGGCGGGGCGGCCTACGAGCAGTACTTC. This gives the protein CSVEIEGGAAYEQYF.

Points on this clone: The junction shows a germline mismatch at one end, possibly a read error. The chain employs TRBV7-9 and TRBJ1-5, with 7 nucleotides matching TRBD1. Germline V gene lookup returns CDR1 SEHNR and CDR2 FQNEAQ (reference sequence). The CDR3 runs 12 residues. The CDR3 nucleotides are TGTTCCAGCAGGGGGGCTGGACAGCCCCAGCATTTT. Its protein product is CSSRGAGQPQHF.